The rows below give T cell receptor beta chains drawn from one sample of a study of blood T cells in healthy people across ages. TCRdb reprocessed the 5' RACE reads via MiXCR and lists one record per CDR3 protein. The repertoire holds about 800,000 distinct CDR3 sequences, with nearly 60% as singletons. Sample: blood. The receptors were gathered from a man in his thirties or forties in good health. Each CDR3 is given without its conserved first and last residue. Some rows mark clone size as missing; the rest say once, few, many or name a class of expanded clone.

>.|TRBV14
ASSQWASRDEQF
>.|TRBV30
AWSLGRANTEAF
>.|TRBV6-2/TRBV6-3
ASMPGGLADNEQF
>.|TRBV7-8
ASSLLDRDNEQF
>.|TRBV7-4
AGSFTEGVGTDTQY
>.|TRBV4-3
ASTQTIGETQY
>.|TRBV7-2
ASSPSLSGAF
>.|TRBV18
ASSPGAAYNEQF
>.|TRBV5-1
ASSYSRQGVYNEQF
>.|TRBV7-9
ASSRDSRGEKLF
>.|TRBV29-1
SVESRSTREQF
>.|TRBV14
ASSQGRGNTEAF
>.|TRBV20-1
SVPGATNEKLF
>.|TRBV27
ASGQLNTEAF
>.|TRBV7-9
ASSGNGPLFGYT
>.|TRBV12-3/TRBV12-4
ASSTTSGRADEQF
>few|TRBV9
ASSRLNSGVAEQF
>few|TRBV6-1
ASRQTGNSYEQY
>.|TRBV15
ATSRPSDEQF
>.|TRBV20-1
GWELADTQY
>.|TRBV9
ASSSTNTPASEQF
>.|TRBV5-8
ASSLGRQDYGYT
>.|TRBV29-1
SVEPSGTGYFDGYT
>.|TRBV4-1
ASSQTFGDTQY
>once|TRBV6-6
ASSERGTGKYEQY
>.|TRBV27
AGTVLAGTYNEQF
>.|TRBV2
ASSEITYNSYEQY
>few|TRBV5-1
ASSLSDFSGMADTQY
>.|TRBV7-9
ASSLAFVTDTQY
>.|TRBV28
ASSFLRQGRGEKLF
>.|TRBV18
ASSPLSGIGANVLT
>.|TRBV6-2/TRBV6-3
ASSYGEDGQETQY
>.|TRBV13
ASSLTISQPQH
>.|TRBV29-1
SVATRLAGVGEQY
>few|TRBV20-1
SARRGEAGNEQF
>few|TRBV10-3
AITLGASVKINEQF
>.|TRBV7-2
ASSVSGTSYEQF
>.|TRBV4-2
ASSLRGTEGNEQF
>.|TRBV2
ASSEEQTQY
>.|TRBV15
ATSRVGVSTYT